This T cell receptor (beta chain) derives from a study of blood T cell repertoires in COVID-19. This clone came up a few times. The CDR3 is made up of 14 amino acids. Looked up from germline, CDR1 is MNHEY and CDR2 is SVGAGI. Trimming removed 7 bases at V and 1 base at J, with 11 bases between. The repertoire was sequenced with immunoSEQ multiplex PCR; TCRdb's copy has only in-frame clones and lacks some. The data show around 50,000 clones, over 70% seen once. The TCR was taken from a man in his 70s with acute or convalescent COVID-19. The chain has TRBV6-5 and TRBJ1-3, with unresolved D. Sequencing input: peripheral blood. The CDR3 DNA reads TGTGCCAGCATCGGGTTCCTATCTGGAAACACCATATATTTT. It is translated as CASIGFLSGNTIYF.